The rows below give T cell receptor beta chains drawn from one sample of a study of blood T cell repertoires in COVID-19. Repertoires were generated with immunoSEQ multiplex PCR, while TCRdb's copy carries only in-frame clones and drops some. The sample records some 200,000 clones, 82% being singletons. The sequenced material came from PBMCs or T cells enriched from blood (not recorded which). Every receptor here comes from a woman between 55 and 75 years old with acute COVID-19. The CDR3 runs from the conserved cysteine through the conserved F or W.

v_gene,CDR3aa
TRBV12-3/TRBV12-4,CASSMVLDYEQYF
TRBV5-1,CASSLEGPGQGAFF
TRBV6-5,CASSYYPAASSYEQYF
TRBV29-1,CSVTGTGSFGSKAFF
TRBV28,CASRKGGSICF
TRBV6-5,CASSYSGVRGQETQYF
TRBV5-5,CASSLILLADYSNQPQHF
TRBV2,CASSGRGDGYTF
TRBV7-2,CASSHDLRLKPYNEQFF
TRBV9,CASSASTGVETQYF
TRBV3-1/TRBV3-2,CASSQARRGYGYTF
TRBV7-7,CASSTAGGTDTQYF
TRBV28,CASSPYGQDNSPLHF
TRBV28,CASSFLVKGRGAKNIQYF
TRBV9,CASSGLLNTEAFF
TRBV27,CASSSVGRLDYGYTF
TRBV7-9,CASSLPGTGGYEQFF
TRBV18,CASSPQGDTEAFF
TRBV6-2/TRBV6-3,CASSYSAGRGYTF
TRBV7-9,CASSPSGTSRITQYF
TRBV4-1,CATRRGADPILNEQFF
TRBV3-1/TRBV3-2,CASSPIQNSPLHF
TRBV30,CAWSGDSYSGNTIYF
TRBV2,CASSEVTGGTEQYF
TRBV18,CASSQDSQGTQYF
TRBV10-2,CASREGQGHYEQYF
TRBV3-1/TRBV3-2,CASSQDQRGGEAFF
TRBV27,CASSRRTDRGSKNIQYF
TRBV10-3,CAIGAGAGEQYF
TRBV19,CASRSTGIPYNEQFF
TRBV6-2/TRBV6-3,CASSYLGLAGGYEQYF
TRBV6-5,CASSPMGGGNTIYF
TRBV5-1,CASSLLTGINYGYTF
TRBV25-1,CATKGEQGGTGELFF
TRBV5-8,CASSLNLLDGYTF
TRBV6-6,CASRSDRDSNQPQHF
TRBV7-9,CASSSGEEHGYTF
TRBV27,CASSQRGSNYGYTF
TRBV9,CASSARRGPGNTIYF
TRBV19,CASRDSSAGNTIYF
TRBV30,CAFSGQYNEQFF
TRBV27,CASSPQGGPGELFF
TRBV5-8,CASSLELGVEANYGYTF
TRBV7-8,CASSLGWQGNEKLFF
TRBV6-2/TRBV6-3,CASSYGAGANYGYTF
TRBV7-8,CASSLGGQGFHNEQFF
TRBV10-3,CAISEGHLGPNEKLFF
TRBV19,CASSPAHGANYGYTF
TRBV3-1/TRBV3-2,CASSQRDRLTGELFF
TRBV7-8,CASSVGQKNTEAFF
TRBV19,CASSMRQPNYGYTF
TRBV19,CASSIRPGGVSNQPQHF
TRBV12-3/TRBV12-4,CASSREGLYGYTF
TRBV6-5,CASSWVSGGGTDTQYF